The 28 T cell receptor beta chains reported below all come from one sample, sequenced in a study of cytomegalovirus exposure and HLA in healthy donors. The PCR ran on 60 Vbeta and 13 Jbeta primers. Repertoires were generated with immunoSEQ multiplex PCR, while TCRdb's copy carries only in-frame clones and drops some. The data contain over 150,000 clones, 77% of them singletons. The sample comprised PBMCs. The receptors here all came from an older woman in good health and CMV-seropositive.

J is TRBJ2-7 and V is TRBV18; maybe TRBD1 (6 bases). The CDR3 runs 13 residues. Trimming stripped 6 bases from V and 4 bases from J, with 13 bases between. Looked up from germline, CDR1 is KGHSH and CDR2 is LQKENI. The CDR3 here is CASSLGGQYEQYF. The CDR3 DNA sequence: TGTGCCAGCTCGCTAGGGGGTCAGTACGAGCAGTACTTC.

The chain combines TRBV13 with TRBJ2-5; TRBD1 agrees at 8 bases. There are 19 residues in the CDR3. J gave up 2 bases and V 0 bases, and 14 bases lay outside the gene matches. Germline CDR1 reads PRHDT; CDR2 reads FYEKMQ (reference sequence). The CDR3 DNA follows: TGTGCCAGCAGCTTAGGCCCAGGTCAGGGACAGGATCTTCAAGAGACCCAGTACTTC. As protein: CASSLGPGQGQDLQETQYF.

This chain uses TRBV28 with TRBJ2-5; TRBD2 might be the D (6 bases). Germline assignment: CDR1 MDHEN and CDR2 SYDVKM. The length of the CDR3 is 14 residues. Trimming left V 3 bases short and J 1 base short, with 9 bases between. This CDR3 reads CASSFGGAQETQYF. The CDR3 DNA follows: TGTGCCAGCAGTTTCGGGGGAGCCCAAGAGACCCAGTACTTC.

V gene TRBV30 combines with J gene TRBJ2-7; 8 bases map to TRBD2. CDR1 is GTSNPN and CDR2 is SVGIG in the germline V gene (reference sequence). CDR3 size: 12 residues. Trimming took 8 bases from V and 5 from J; bases not matched to a gene: 8. The CDR3 spells CAQSGSGHEQYF. In DNA, the CDR3 is TGTGCCCAGAGCGGGAGTGGGCACGAGCAGTACTTC.

The V gene is TRBV29-1, the J gene TRBJ2-3; perhaps TRBD1 as D (5 bases). Trimming took 3 bases from V and 3 from J, leaving 13 bases between them. CDR3 length: 14 residues. Germline CDR1 and CDR2: SQVTM and ANQGSEA. CDR3 region: CSVDVVRATDTQYF. Here the CDR3 DNA reads TGCAGCGTTGATGTTGTCAGGGCTACAGATACGCAGTATTTT.

The chain employs TRBV29-1 and TRBJ2-7, with 8 bases matching TRBD1. Germline values: CDR1 SQVTM, CDR2 ANQGSEA. The CDR3 has 13 residues. V lost 3 bases to trimming and J lost 2 bases; unmatched junction nucleotides: 3. The CDR3 DNA follows: TGCAGCGTTGAGATGGACAGGGCCTACGAGCAGTACTTC. Protein: CSVEMDRAYEQYF.

The chain combines TRBV4-3 with TRBJ1-6; D unclear. Trimming took 0 bases from V and 13 from J, leaving 10 bases between them. Germline CDR1 is LGHNA and CDR2 is YSLEER. CDR3 length equals 13 residues. The CDR3 DNA is TGCGCCAGCAGCCAAGATTTGGAGTCTCCCCTCCACTTT. This encodes CASSQDLESPLHF.

The table lists this clone with a few counts. The V and J genes are TRBV28 and TRBJ2-3; the match to TRBD2 covers 7 bases. Germline V CDR1 and CDR2: MDHEN, SYDVKM. Germline trimming cut 2 bases from V and 14 bases from J; bases unmatched to any gene: 4. The CDR3 runs to 11 residues. The CDR3 reads CASSLAGERYF. The CDR3 region has the DNA TGTGCCAGCAGTTTAGCGGGAGAGAGGTATTTT. The full variable domain, completed using reference TRBV28 and TRBJ2-3, is DVKVTQSSRYLVKRTGEKVFLECVQDMDHENMFWYRQDPGLGLRLIYFSYDVKMKEKGDIPEGYSVSREKKERFSLILESASTNQTSMYLCASSLAGERYFGPGTRLTVL.

The chain employs TRBV5-1 and TRBJ2-1, with D perhaps matching TRBD2 (6 bases). Germline values: CDR1 SGHRS, CDR2 YFSETQ. V was clipped by 1 base and J by 4 bases, with 9 bases between them. This CDR3 comprises 14 residues. The CDR3 sequence is CASSLWEAYNEQFF. The CDR3 nucleotides are TGCGCCAGCAGCTTGTGGGAGGCGTACAATGAGCAGTTCTTC.

The chain employs TRBV7-3 and TRBJ2-3; 10 positions agree with TRBD2. V trimming: 5 bases; J trimming: 0 bases; junction bases outside the gene matches: 2. This CDR3 has 15 amino acids. Germline assignment: CDR1 SGHTA and CDR2 FQGTGA. The CDR3: CASSLSGGSTDTQYF. CDR3 in DNA: TGTGCCAGCAGCCTTAGCGGGGGGAGCACAGATACGCAGTATTTT.

The chain is built from TRBV30 and TRBJ2-4; no firm D call. V was shortened by 0 bases and J by 9 bases, with 12 bases between the two germline ends. Per the germline V gene, CDR1 is GTSNPN and CDR2 is SVGIG (reference sequence). The CDR3 has 13 amino acids. CDR3 coding DNA: TGTGCCTGGAGTGTACGTTCTTCAGGCATTCAGTACTTC. Translated, it gives CAWSVRSSGIQYF.

The genes are TRBV29-1 and TRBJ2-1; D might be TRBD2 (6 bases). This CDR3 comprises 12 residues. The V and J ends lost 7 bases and 9 bases respectively, with 16 bases between them. In germline, CDR1 is SQVTM, CDR2 ANQGSEA. In DNA form, the CDR3 reads TGCAGCGCCGGAACGGGGGACGGTGAGCAGTTCTTC. Residues: CSAGTGDGEQFF.

This clone was detected only once. The chain has TRBV6-1 and TRBJ1-5; weak D call: TRBD1 (5 bases). Trimming shortened V by 3 bases and J by 16 bases, and 16 bases separated the two germline ends. CDR3 length equals 12 residues. Germline CDR1 MNHNS, CDR2 SASEGT. The CDR3 sequence is CASSELGAILHF. In DNA, the CDR3 is TGTGCCAGCAGTGAGTTAGGGGCCATTTTACATTTT.

This chain connects TRBV28 to TRBJ1-1; 10 bases match TRBD1. Losses at the gene ends were 1 base for V and 6 bases for J; bases not matched to a gene: 2. Germline V gives CDR1 MDHEN, CDR2 SYDVKM. This CDR3 has 14 amino acids. The CDR3 DNA is TGTGCCAGCAGTTTATTAGGGACAGGGGCTGAAGCTTTCTTT. It specifies CASSLLGTGAEAFF.

V and J are TRBV6-5 and TRBJ2-5; D uncertain. V was clipped by 1 base and J by 5 bases, with 8 bases between them. The CDR3 loop spans 13 amino acids. CDR1 MNHEY and CDR2 SVGAGI come from the germline V gene. DNA of the CDR3: TGTGCCAGCAGTTACTTTTCCGGGGAGACCCAGTACTTC. Translation: CASSYFSGETQYF.

This chain links TRBV4-2 with TRBJ2-2; 7 bases map to TRBD2. This CDR3 contains 17 residues. Germline trimming cut 1 base from V and 7 bases from J; bases unmatched to any gene: 12. The germline V gene has CDR1 LGHNA and CDR2 YNFKEQ. CDR3: CASSQAMGEGTIGELFF. The CDR3 nucleotides are TGTGCCAGCAGCCAAGCTATGGGGGAGGGTACTATCGGGGAGCTGTTTTTT.

This chain links TRBV27 with TRBJ1-5; the D is unclear. The CDR3 sequence is 14 residues long. The germline gives CDR1 MNHEY, CDR2 SMNVEV (reference sequence). With 5 bases removed from V and 2 bases from J, the gap between germline ends came to 10 bases. The CDR3 DNA sequence: TGTGCCAGCAGTATCAGTTATGGCAATCAGCCCCAGCATTTT. Its protein product is CASSISYGNQPQHF.

The rearrangement uses TRBV5-8 and TRBJ1-6; D remains unclear. Germline V gene data show CDR1 as SGHTS and CDR2 as YDEGEE. V lost 2 bases and J lost 6, with 15 bases in between. The CDR3 length is 16 residues. CDR3 in amino acids: CASSLPRDTPNSPLHF. CDR3 nucleotide sequence: TGTGCCAGCAGCTTACCGAGAGACACACCTAATTCACCCCTCCACTTT.

The rearrangement uses TRBV7-9 and TRBJ1-4; D unresolved. Per the germline V gene, CDR1 is SEHNR and CDR2 is FQNEAQ (reference sequence). With 3 bases removed from V and 5 bases from J, the gap between germline ends came to 10 bases. The CDR3 contains 14 residues. CDR3 bases: TGTGCCAGCAGCTTCGGGATAGGGAATGAAAAACTGTTTTTT. Translating gives CASSFGIGNEKLFF.

The J gene is TRBJ1-1, the V gene TRBV6-6; 9 bases map to TRBD1. Per germline, CDR1 MNHNY and CDR2 SVGAGI (reference sequence). The CDR3 consists of 16 residues. With V trimmed by 4 bases and J by 2 bases, 8 bases remained unmatched. DNA for the CDR3: TGTGCCAGCAGTTCTTTGGGGACAGGGCCTAACACTGAAGCTTTCTTT. Residues: CASSSLGTGPNTEAFF.

The chain employs TRBV5-1 and TRBJ2-1, with D possibly TRBD1 on 5 matching bases. Germline loops: CDR1 SGHRS, CDR2 YFSETQ. The CDR3 has 18 amino acids. V gave up 1 base and J gave up 4 bases, with 21 bases separating them. CDR3 amino acids: CASSLIPAQAGWYNEQFF. The DNA of the CDR3 is TGCGCCAGCAGCTTGATCCCGGCTCAGGCAGGGTGGTACAATGAGCAGTTCTTC.

This clone was counted between two and nine times. This rearrangement joins TRBV14 to TRBJ1-1; no definite D call. The V gene's germline CDR1 is SGHDN and CDR2 FVKESK. This CDR3 is built from 15 residues. V lost 1 base and J 5 bases, leaving 14 bases between the germline ends. The CDR3 DNA sequence: TGTGCCAGCAGCCAAGTGGAGGCCTTGATAACTGAAGCTTTCTTT. Its translation: CASSQVEALITEAFF.

V and J are TRBV7-9 and TRBJ1-1, with D perhaps matching TRBD1 (5 bases). Trimming left V 5 bases short and J 1 base short, with 8 bases between. The CDR3 extends over 13 amino acids. CDR1 SEHNR and CDR2 FQNEAQ come from the germline V gene (reference sequence). The CDR3 protein is CASSLQGNTEAFF. CDR3 DNA: TGTGCCAGCAGCCTTCAGGGGAACACTGAAGCTTTCTTT. Full variable domain (remainder filled in from reference TRBV7-9 and TRBJ1-1): DTGVSQNPRHKITKRGQNVTFRCDPISEHNRLYWYRQTLGQGPEFLTYFQNEAQLEKSRLLSDRFSAERPKGSFSTLEIQRTEQGDSAMYLCASSLQGNTEAFFGQGTRLTVV.

The chain recombines TRBV30 with TRBJ1-2; 9 bases map to TRBD1. The CDR3 covers 13 residues. The V and J ends lost 6 bases and 5 bases, in that order; junction bases with no gene match: 7. From germline, CDR1 is GTSNPN and CDR2 SVGIG (reference sequence). The CDR3: CACSGQGRYGYTF. As DNA, the CDR3 is TGTGCCTGCTCGGGACAGGGTAGATATGGCTACACCTTC. Filled out from reference TRBV30 and TRBJ1-2, the complete variable domain reads SQTIHQWPATLVQPVGSPLSLECTVEGTSNPNLYWYRQAAGRGLQLLFYSVGIGQISSEVPQNLSASRPQDRQFILSSKKLLLSDSGFYLCACSGQGRYGYTFGSGTRLTVV.

V and J are TRBV13 and TRBJ2-5; 11 bases are a match to TRBD2. Trimming at V came to 3 bases and at J to 5 bases, leaving 5 bases not matched to a gene. The V gene's germline CDR1 is PRHDT and CDR2 FYEKMQ (reference sequence). This CDR3 has 15 amino acids. Here the CDR3 DNA reads TGTGCCAGCAGCTTTAGCGGGGGGGCCGATGAGACCCAGTACTTC. It specifies CASSFSGGADETQYF. Using reference TRBV13 and TRBJ2-5 for the parts outside the CDR3, the full variable domain is AAGVIQSPRHLIKEKRETATLKCYPIPRHDTVYWYQQGPGQDPQFLISFYEKMQSDKGSIPDRFSAQQFSDYHSELNMSSLELGDSALYFCASSFSGGADETQYFGPGTRLLVL.

The rearrangement uses TRBV7-9 and TRBJ2-1; 9 bases line up with TRBD1. V was clipped by 5 bases and J by 3 bases; unmatched bases: 5. The CDR3 totals 15 residues. From germline, CDR1 is SEHNR and CDR2 FQNEAQ (reference sequence). CDR3 in amino acids: CASSRGDRVYNEQFF. CDR3 in DNA: TGTGCCAGCAGCAGGGGGGACAGGGTCTACAATGAGCAGTTCTTC.

The genes are TRBV28 and TRBJ2-7; no firm D call. Germline assignment: CDR1 MDHEN and CDR2 SYDVKM. The CDR3 contains 16 residues. V lost 5 bases and J 4 bases, leaving 21 bases between the germline ends. CDR3 coding DNA: TGTGCCAGCAGTCCCAGGCCCGCGCCTCCTTTTTACGAGCAGTACTTC. Encoded protein: CASSPRPAPPFYEQYF.

J is TRBJ2-7 and V is TRBV11-3; weak D call: TRBD1 (7 bases). The CDR3 contains 14 residues. Trimming removed 5 bases at V and 6 bases at J, with 17 bases between. Germline-derived CDR1 and CDR2 are SGHNT and YENEEA. The CDR3 DNA reads TGTGCCAGCAGCCATTCGAGGGGGGACAGCGAGCAGTACTTC. Residues: CASSHSRGDSEQYF. The full variable domain, with the rest looked up from reference TRBV11-3 and TRBJ2-7, is EAGVVQSPRYKIIEKKQPVAFWCNPISGHNTLYWYLQNLGQGPELLIRYENEEAVDDSQLPKDRFSAERLKGVDSTLKIQPAELGDSAVYLCASSHSRGDSEQYFGPGTRLTVT.